The entry below describes one T cell receptor (beta chain). The antigen is undetermined. The sample comes from a study of Graves' ophthalmopathy and Graves' hyperthyroidism. Ophthalmopathy-affected donors exhibited moderate-to-severe activity, CAS ≥3, NOSPECS ≥4, and duration under 3 months. The PBMCs used were ones drawn from about 9.2 ml of fresh peripheral blood. General study results and limits: Most expanded clonotypes in thyroid above 0.001 frequency also showed up in blood. The model flagged ophthalmopathy progression at 70% to 71% sensitivity and 72% to 75% specificity.

With 6 bases clipped from V and 3 bases from J, the junction kept 15 bases outside the gene matches. The germline V gene encodes CDR1 MNHEY and CDR2 SVGAGI. The CDR3 length is 18 residues. CDR3 regions of TCR beta were amplified from RNA transcripts. The workflow started with a first-round RT-PCR run with HTBI primers and then moved on to a second-round multiplex PCR. A single record per CDR3 protein comes from TCRdb applying MiXCR to the multiplex PCR reads. The sample holds about 48,000 distinct CDR3 sequences, around 45% seen once. This TCR was sampled from an adult man with Graves' ophthalmopathy. This chain uses TRBV6-5 with TRBJ1-3, with 9 bases lining up with TRBD1. Source material: peripheral blood. Here the CDR3 reads CASSPGTGTDTHGNTIYF. CDR3 in DNA: TGTGCCAGCAGCCCCGGGACAGGGACAGATACGCATGGAAACACCATATATTTT.